This entry features one T cell receptor (beta chain) sequence. The sample belongs to a study of neurological immune-mediated disorders. The CDR3 covers 13 residues. V shed 7 bases, J shed 6 bases, and the junction held 9 bases outside the gene matches. The germline V gene has CDR1 DFQATT and CDR2 SNEGSKA (reference sequence). A 10-nucleotide random UMI tagged transcripts in template-switch 5'RACE cDNA synthesis. In TCRdb, the 5' RACE reads were re-called with MiXCR into one record per CDR3 protein. The data hold some 56,000 distinct CDR3 sequences, with around 4% observed a single time. This TCR was recovered from a man aged 60 to 75 with multiple sclerosis. Sequencing was carried out using PBMCs. The genes are TRBV20-1 and TRBJ2-3; 8 bases fit TRBD2. The chain's CDR3 is CSDSGTGVDTQYF. The CDR3 nucleotides are TGCAGTGATAGCGGGACTGGGGTGGATACGCAGTATTTT.